This T cell receptor beta chain was sequenced for a study of beta chain features in type 1 diabetes. Whole-study results and caveats: A greater similarity of naive, central memory and Treg TCRB repertoires was seen among patients than among healthy donors. Researchers cautioned that cDNA sequencing could over-represent cells with high TCR expression.

Germline loops: CDR1 SGHRS, CDR2 YFSETQ. The CDR3 sequence is 15 residues long. Trimming at V came to 3 bases and at J to 3 bases, leaving 6 bases not matched to a gene. This clone has more than one count but fewer than ten. What it binds is unknown. The entirety of the isolated RNA underwent reverse transcription, so expressed TCRB transcripts were sequenced. Sequencing was performed with immunoSEQ multiplex PCR; in TCRdb, only in-frame clones are kept and a portion is missing. Of about 290,000 clones detected, 8% appear once; the ten largest clones hold over 0.8%. This sequence was found in a woman between 18 and 29 years old in good health. The chain combines TRBV5-1 with TRBJ2-3, with TRBD2 matching over 8 bases. Sequenced input: central memory CD4+ T cells from blood. CDR3 sequence: CASSSGGRNTDTQYF. CDR3 coding DNA: TGCGCCAGCAGCTCTGGCGGGAGGAATACAGATACGCAGTATTTT. Full variable domain (rest looked up from reference TRBV5-1 and TRBJ2-3): KAGVTQTPRYLIKTRGQQVTLSCSPISGHRSVSWYQQTPGQGLQFLFEYFSETQRNKGNFPGRFSGRQFSNSRSEMNVSTLELGDSALYLCASSSGGRNTDTQYFGPGTRLTVL.